This is a list of T cell receptor beta chains from one sample in a study of cytotoxic CD8 clonotypes in ibrutinib-treated CLL. The repertoire was sequenced with immunoSEQ multiplex PCR; TCRdb's copy has only in-frame clones and lacks some. The data contain 150,000 to 200,000 clones, 70% to 90% of them singletons. Sequenced here: PBMCs, sampled at disease progression, from a patient treated with ibrutinib. These receptors all stem from a human donor with chronic lymphocytic leukemia. The CDR3 runs from the conserved cysteine through the conserved F or W.

cdr3_length v_call cdr3_aa
10 TRBV6-1 CASGQYEQYF
16 TRBV12-5 CASGWWTGGRTGELFF
20 TRBV30 CAWSGRVLAGGPGSYNEQFF
12 TRBV11-3 CASSTRVGSQYF
13 TRBV28 CASSLAGNYGYTF
15 TRBV27 CASRSGQGVGQPQHF
15 TRBV18 CASSPQAGFDEKLFF
17 TRBV4-1 CASSPTSGRGSYNEQFF
15 TRBV5-1 CASSEQGDGVEKLFF
14 TRBV11-3 CASSSRQGSETQYF
13 TRBV7-8 CASSFRTDYGYTF
14 TRBV5-1 CASSSGGYQETQYF
18 TRBV19 CASSIGPVARKRTDTQYF
15 TRBV9 CASSVDPSSYNEQFF
12 TRBV11-3 CASRYRSGEQYF
12 TRBV5-8 CASSPGAYEQYF
18 TRBV27 CASSLSPRGAGGDNEQFF
15 TRBV6-5 CASSKIALSYNEQFF
15 TRBV12-5 CASGLRTVMNTEAFF
12 TRBV7-6 CASSFGAYEQYF
15 TRBV7-2 CASSLGQASYNEQFF
13 TRBV18 CASSPSTSTSQYF
15 TRBV7-3 CASSATSGRSYEQYF
20 TRBV13 CASSPEVIAATSLAKNIQYF
12 TRBV28 CASSSLRGGYTF
16 TRBV28 CASSSAGTEKYNEQFF
13 TRBV7-2 CASSRDYLYEQYF
15 TRBV6-4 CASSALGTGTTEAFF
14 TRBV19 CASSIGLRAGEQYF
14 TRBV19 CASKTGTGRYGYTF
14 TRBV2 CARKTVSKDNEQFF
16 TRBV28 CASSSPRRGYNNEQFF
16 TRBV5-1 CASSLSVRRNTGELFF
19 TRBV9 CASSVAEDRGVSGNTEAFF
15 TRBV28 CASSGRRVDNQPQHF
15 TRBV9 CASSVGRDSGNTIYF
15 TRBV15 CATSRDTSGSNEQFF
13 TRBV19 CASRGLSGQPQHF
15 TRBV6-5 CASREPGDALYGYTF
13 TRBV19 CASSDGGFYGYTF
17 TRBV12-5 CASGLDPLAGVGETQYF
13 TRBV6-5 CASSLSTNTEAFF
15 TRBV9 CASSVGTQAYNEQFF
16 TRBV6-1 CASSEALGGFNEKLFF
14 TRBV4-3 CASSQGDSTDTQYF
14 TRBV11-1 CASSFHGRSNEQFF
14 TRBV7-3 CASSSGQGPDTQYF
15 TRBV7-9 CASSPMGQGRLEQYF
13 TRBV29-1 CSVPLSHRDTQYF
16 TRBV5-1 CASSQRQGPMNTEAFF
14 TRBV7-9 CASSSDREVQPQHF
14 TRBV6-5 CASRQDRFNYGYTF
16 TRBV29-1 CSVEWVDRGNTGELFF
21 TRBV12-5 CASGLETKDRGIRGSNQPQHF
15 TRBV4-3 CASSQDLPQKETQYF
15 TRBV6-5 CASSSWGGSPGEQYF
13 TRBV11-3 CASTEGRNTEAFF
14 TRBV5-6 CASSLELTNTEAFF
15 TRBV14 CASKRLAASTDTLYF